The entry below gives a single T cell receptor (beta chain) sequence along with its context. CDR1 MNHEY and CDR2 SVGEGT come from the germline V gene. Trimming took 5 bases from V and 6 from J, leaving 11 bases between them. The CDR3 loop spans 12 amino acids. The sample is drawn from a study of blood T cell repertoires in COVID-19. Study-level background: T cells, B-cell-depleted T cells, or PBMCs provided the cDNA or gDNA that served as material.

Enrolled during active infection, Seattle patients were then followed longitudinally. Sequencing used immunoSEQ multiplex PCR; TCRdb keeps in-frame clones, though not all of them. The data show over 250,000 clones, with 91% seen just once and around 2.6% held by the top ten. The chain recombines TRBV6-2 or TRBV6-3 with TRBJ2-7, with TRBD1 as a possible D gene (6 bases). Sequenced: peripheral blood. This TCR derives from a person aged 18 to 35 with COVID-19, enrolled during active disease. CDR3 in amino acids: CASSTGIREQYF. CDR3 nucleotides: TGTGCCAGCAGTACAGGGATCCGCGAGCAGTACTTC.